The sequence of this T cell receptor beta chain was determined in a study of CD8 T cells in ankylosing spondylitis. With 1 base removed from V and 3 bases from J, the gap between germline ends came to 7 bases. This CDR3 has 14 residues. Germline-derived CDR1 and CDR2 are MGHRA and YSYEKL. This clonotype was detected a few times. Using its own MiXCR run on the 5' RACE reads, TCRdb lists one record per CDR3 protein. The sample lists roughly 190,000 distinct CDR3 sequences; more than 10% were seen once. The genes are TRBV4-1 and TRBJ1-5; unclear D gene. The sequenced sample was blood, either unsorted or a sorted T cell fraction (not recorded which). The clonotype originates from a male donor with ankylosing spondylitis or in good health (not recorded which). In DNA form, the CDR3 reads TGCGCCAGCAGCCAAGGAGGGCTCAATCAGCCCCAGCATTTT. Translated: CASSQGGLNQPQHF.